Each of the 2 T cell receptor beta chains below was sequenced from the same sample in a study of CD8+ T cells in alopecia areata. RNA was isolated and reverse transcribed to cDNA, the sequencing template. Profiled with immunoSEQ multiplex PCR; TCRdb holds only in-frame clones, not every one. The sample carries about 97,000 clones, roughly 41% recorded once. Sequencing input: CD4+ T cells sorted from blood. These receptor sequences come from a human donor with alopecia areata.

This rearrangement joins TRBV27 to TRBJ2-2; D is possibly TRBD2 (5 bases). Germline assignment: CDR1 MNHEY and CDR2 SMNVEV (reference sequence). V dropped 5 bases and J dropped 9 bases, with 16 bases sitting between them. The CDR3 length is 14 residues. The DNA for the CDR3 is TGTGCCAGCAGTAATCGGGATTTCGCGCGGGAGCTGTTTTTT. Encoded protein: CASSNRDFARELFF.

A few counts support this clone. This chain links TRBV23-1 with TRBJ1-2; 8 positions agree with TRBD1. TRBV23-1 is filed as an ORF, its function uncertain. Germline trimming cut 1 base from V and 13 bases from J; bases unmatched to any gene: 14. The CDR3 is 15 residues long. CDR3 sequence: CASSQLHKGQGVSTF. CDR3 nucleotide sequence: TGCGCCAGCAGTCAATTACACAAAGGACAGGGTGTAAGCACCTTC.